Listed here are 26 T cell receptor beta chains from one sample, sequenced in a study of human T cells and chemical hapten exposure. The time point is: patch test 3, about 24 weeks after DPC sensitization. The treatment was: therapeutic diphenylcyclopropenone sensitization with weekly scalp DPC. TCRdb reprocessed the RACE reads with MiXCR, giving one entry per CDR3 protein. The sample shows roughly 64,000 distinct CDR3 sequences, approximately 11% of them seen only once. The starting material was whole blood, obtained in connection with sensitization to the hapten diphenylcyclopropenone (DPC). Receptors were obtained from a woman in her twenties or thirties with alopecia areata. Some clones in this sample may be carry-over from other donors' samples.

The rearrangement uses TRBV12-3 or TRBV12-4 and TRBJ1-3; no firm D call. V shed 3 bases and J shed 0 bases, with 15 bases lying between them. The CDR3 runs to 17 residues. In DNA, the CDR3 is TGTGCCAGCAGTTTCCGAATGACCGACGGCTCTGGAAACACCATATATTTT. Its translation: CASSFRMTDGSGNTIYF.

This clonotype was picked up a small number of times. The V call is TRBV5-6, the J call TRBJ2-2; no firm D call. The CDR3 has 13 amino acids. The V end was cut by 0 bases, the J end by 6 bases, with 6 bases between. Germline-derived CDR1 and CDR2 are SGHDT and YYEEEE. This CDR3 reads CASSLERAGELFF. The CDR3 coding sequence is TGTGCCAGCAGCTTGGAAAGGGCCGGGGAGCTGTTTTTT.

This clonotype was seen many times. The V call is TRBV28, the J call TRBJ2-7, with unresolved D. This CDR3 has 13 amino acids. Trimming shortened V by 3 bases and J by 2 bases, and 8 bases separated the two germline ends. The germline gives CDR1 MDHEN, CDR2 SYDVKM. The CDR3 bases are TGTGCCAGCAGTTTCATCAAAACCTACGAGCAGTACTTC. Protein sequence: CASSFIKTYEQYF.

In its sample, this clonotype was seen many times. The V and J genes are TRBV12-3 or TRBV12-4 and TRBJ1-1; D gene ambiguous. V dropped 3 bases and J dropped 0 bases, with 2 bases sitting between them. The CDR3 has 12 residues. The CDR3 sequence: CASSFVNTEAFF. The CDR3 bases are TGTGCCAGCAGTTTCGTGAACACTGAAGCTTTCTTT.

This chain joins TRBV7-3 and TRBJ2-6, with D possibly TRBD1 on 6 matching bases. V was pared by 5 bases and J by 2 bases, with 10 bases between. The germline V gene encodes CDR1 SGHTA and CDR2 FQGTGA. This CDR3 has 15 residues. The CDR3 loop is CASSVTGPGANVLTF. The CDR3 nucleotides are TGTGCCAGCAGCGTCACAGGGCCTGGGGCCAACGTCCTGACTTTC.

This clonotype was observed many times. This chain uses TRBV5-1 with TRBJ1-1; TRBD1 matches 7 bases. Germline V gene data show CDR1 as SGHRS and CDR2 as YFSETQ. V gave up 4 bases and J gave up 3 bases; unmatched junction bases: 3. This CDR3 has 13 residues. The CDR3 spells CASSQDRDTEAFF. In DNA form, the CDR3 reads TGCGCCAGCAGCCAAGACAGGGACACTGAAGCTTTCTTT.

The table lists this clonotype with many counts. V and J are TRBV29-1 and TRBJ1-1; tentatively, D is TRBD1 (6 bases). The CDR3 spans 13 residues. V was shortened by 8 bases and J by 8 bases, with 21 bases between the two germline ends. Germline-derived CDR1 and CDR2 are SQVTM and ANQGSEA. The CDR3 region is CSSRTGGRSEAFF. As DNA, the CDR3 is TGCAGCTCAAGGACGGGGGGCAGGTCCGAAGCTTTCTTT.

This clonotype has only a few counts. This chain links TRBV28 with TRBJ2-7, with D perhaps matching TRBD1 (6 bases). This CDR3 is built from 21 residues. The germline CDR1 and CDR2 sequences are MDHEN and SYDVKM. With 1 base removed from V and 2 bases from J, the gap between germline ends came to 30 bases. CDR3 residues: CASSLFLPVFRTAKGPYEQYF. The CDR3 region has the DNA TGTGCCAGCAGTTTATTTTTACCGGTGTTCAGGACAGCAAAGGGTCCCTACGAGCAGTACTTC.

The V call is TRBV4-2, the J call TRBJ2-3, with TRBD2 identical over 13 bases. V lost 5 bases to trimming and J lost 9 bases; unmatched junction nucleotides: 14. The germline CDR1 and CDR2 sequences are LGHNA and YNFKEQ. The CDR3 is 17 amino acids. The CDR3 DNA reads TGTGCCAGCAGCTCAAGAGGGCCCGGACTAGCGGGGGACACGCAGTATTTT. Its translation is CASSSRGPGLAGDTQYF.

This clonotype was picked up many times. CDR3 DNA sequence: TGTGCCAGCAGTTTCCTAGGGACAGATCATAGCAATCAGCCCCAGCATTTT. This encodes CASSFLGTDHSNQPQHF. This chain uses TRBV12-3 or TRBV12-4 with TRBJ1-5; 7 positions agree with TRBD1. The CDR3 extends over 17 amino acids. The ends lost 3 bases at V and 0 bases at J; junction bases unmatched: 8.

This clonotype was seen more than once but under ten times. The V gene is TRBV11-2, the J gene TRBJ2-1; possibly TRBD2 for D (6 bases). The CDR3 spans 15 residues. Germline V gene lookup returns CDR1 SGHAT and CDR2 FQNNGV. V was shortened by 7 bases and J by 7 bases, with 20 bases between the two germline ends. Written as DNA, the CDR3 is TGTGCCAGCAACAAAGGACTAACCCCTGGAAATGAGCAGTTCTTC. Translated, it gives CASNKGLTPGNEQFF. Based on the CDR3 plus reference TRBV11-2 and TRBJ2-1, the full variable domain is EAGVAQSPRYKIIEKRQSVAFWCNPISGHATLYWYQQILGQGPKLLIQFQNNGVVDDSQLPKDRFSAERLKGVDSTLKIQPAKLEDSAVYLCASNKGLTPGNEQFFGPGTRLTVL.

This chain joins TRBV9 and TRBJ1-2; D uncertain. Trimming took off 1 base at V and 4 bases at J, with 8 bases between the two ends. Germline V gives CDR1 SGDLS, CDR2 YYNGEE. CDR3 length: 13 residues. The CDR3 here is CASSVSPTYGYTF. CDR3 sequence (DNA): TGTGCCAGCAGCGTATCCCCGACCTATGGCTACACCTTC.

This clonotype has a handful of counts. The V gene is TRBV6-5, the J gene TRBJ1-1; 8 positions agree with TRBD1. V lost 4 bases, J lost 4 bases, and 5 bases stayed unmatched. The CDR3 covers 14 residues. CDR1 and CDR2 from the germline V gene are MNHEY and SVGAGI. The CDR3, as DNA: TGTGCCAGCAGTTCCCAGGGGGCAGGCACTGAAGCTTTCTTT. This sequence encodes CASSSQGAGTEAFF.

The chain is built from TRBV28 and TRBJ1-1, with a weak D call TRBD1 (5 bases). The CDR3 totals 11 residues. V shed 7 bases and J shed 3 bases, with 6 bases lying between them. Per germline, CDR1 MDHEN and CDR2 SYDVKM. The CDR3 coding sequence is TGTGCCAGCATCAGGGACACTGAAGCTTTCTTT. Encoded protein: CASIRDTEAFF.

To note about this clonotype: This may arise from a read error, as a much more abundant clone is one base away. CDR3: CASRAGTDTEAFF. DNA for the CDR3: TGTGCCAGCAGAGCCGGGACGGACACTGAAGCTTTCTTT. This chain connects TRBV6-1 to TRBJ1-1; possible D gene TRBD1, 5 bases. The CDR3 runs to 13 residues. Per germline, CDR1 MNHNS and CDR2 SASEGT. Trimming took off 6 bases at V and 3 bases at J, with 11 bases between the two ends.

This chain connects TRBV5-1 to TRBJ2-5, with 8 bases that match TRBD2. There are 15 residues in the CDR3. Trimming cost V 4 bases and J 2 bases; bases outside gene matches: 7. Germline V gene sequence: CDR1 SGHRS, CDR2 YFSETQ. The CDR3, as DNA: TGCGCCAGCAGCATGGCCGGGACTAGGCAAGAGACCCAGTACTTC. It translates to CASSMAGTRQETQYF.

The chain recombines TRBV12-3 or TRBV12-4 with TRBJ1-5; the D is unclear. CDR3 length: 14 residues. The V end was cut by 4 bases, the J end by 0 bases, with 7 bases between. CDR3 nucleotides: TGTGCCAGCAGTTATTCGGGTAGCAATCAGCCCCAGCATTTT. It translates to CASSYSGSNQPQHF.

The sample holds a few counts of this clonotype. The chain employs TRBV7-3 and TRBJ2-3; D uncertain. Germline assignment: CDR1 SGHTA and CDR2 FQGTGA. This CDR3 region has 14 residues. V was pared by 5 bases and J by 1 base, with 10 bases between. CDR3 sequence reads: CASSLSGGTDTQYF. The CDR3 DNA reads TGTGCCAGCAGCCTTTCTGGGGGCACAGATACGCAGTATTTT. Full variable domain (remainder filled in from reference TRBV7-3 and TRBJ2-3): GAGVSQTPSNKVTEKGKYVELRCDPISGHTALYWYRQSLGQGPEFLIYFQGTGAADDSGLPNDRFFAVRPEGSVSTLKIQRTERGDSAVYLCASSLSGGTDTQYFGPGTRLTVL.

This clonotype was detected ten times or more. CDR3: CSAPRPQGPEAFF. CDR3 nucleotides: TGCAGTGCCCCACGGCCACAGGGCCCTGAAGCTTTCTTT. The V call is TRBV20-1, the J call TRBJ1-1, with D perhaps matching TRBD1 (6 bases). This CDR3 spans 13 amino acids. V was clipped by 6 bases and J by 6 bases, with 17 bases between them. Germline V lookup: CDR1 DFQATT, CDR2 SNEGSKA (reference sequence).

The rearrangement joins TRBV12-3 or TRBV12-4 to TRBJ2-4; 9 nucleotides agree with TRBD1. The CDR3 loop spans 13 amino acids. V shed 6 bases, J shed 11 bases, and the junction held 8 bases outside the gene matches. The CDR3 nucleotides read TGTGCCAGCAGCCGCCGGGACAGGGCTGTTCAGTACTTC. This encodes CASSRRDRAVQYF.

The chain combines TRBV21-1 with TRBJ1-2; the table calls TRBD1, which could not be checked here. TRBV21-1 is assigned pseudogene status. This CDR3 region has 16 residues. The CDR3 DNA sequence: TGTGCCAGCAGCAAAGTTGGTCAGGGGGAGGACTATGGCTACACCTTC. Protein sequence: CASSKVGQGEDYGYTF.

Many counts were recorded for this clonotype. The CDR3 loop reads CASSQDRGSKETQYF. CDR3 bases: TGTGCCAGCAGCCAAGACAGGGGTTCCAAAGAGACCCAGTACTTC. The J gene is TRBJ2-5, the V gene TRBV4-2, with a weak D call TRBD1 (6 bases). The V end was cut by 0 bases, the J end by 3 bases, with 11 bases between. CDR3 length: 15 residues. CDR1 is LGHNA, CDR2 YNFKEQ, per germline.

The chain joins TRBV20-1 to TRBJ1-5; 11 bases fit TRBD1. Trimming removed 4 bases from V and 4 bases from J; junction bases left unmatched: 6. CDR1 is DFQATT, CDR2 SNEGSKA, per germline (reference sequence). This CDR3 is built from 15 residues. The CDR3 protein is CSATAGTGGNQPQHF. The CDR3 DNA sequence: TGCAGTGCTACAGCCGGGACAGGGGGTAATCAGCCCCAGCATTTT.

V is TRBV29-1 and J is TRBJ2-7; TRBD2 is a possible D gene (5 bases). V was trimmed by 4 bases and J by 3 bases, leaving 10 bases between them. CDR1 is SQVTM, CDR2 ANQGSEA, per germline. The CDR3 has 12 residues. In nucleotides, the CDR3 is TGCAGCGTTGGCCCGAGCGGCTACGAGCAGTACTTC. This encodes CSVGPSGYEQYF.

This clonotype was seen repeatedly, ten times or more. This chain joins TRBV30 and TRBJ2-5, with 7 positions matching TRBD1. Germline V CDR1 and CDR2: GTSNPN, SVGIG (reference sequence). The ends lost 5 bases at V and 1 base at J; junction bases unmatched: 1. This CDR3 spans 12 amino acids. CDR3 sequence (DNA): TGTGCCTGGGGGGACAGCCAAGAGACCCAGTACTTC. This gives the protein CAWGDSQETQYF.

This clonotype came up a few times. The chain uses TRBV12-3 or TRBV12-4 and TRBJ2-5, with 7 positions matching TRBD1. This CDR3 is built from 14 residues. The V segment lost 6 bases and the J segment 7 bases; nucleotides outside the gene matches: 11. The DNA for the CDR3 is TGTGCCAGCAGAGGGACAGTCGCAACGGGGACCCAGTACTTC. It codes for CASRGTVATGTQYF.